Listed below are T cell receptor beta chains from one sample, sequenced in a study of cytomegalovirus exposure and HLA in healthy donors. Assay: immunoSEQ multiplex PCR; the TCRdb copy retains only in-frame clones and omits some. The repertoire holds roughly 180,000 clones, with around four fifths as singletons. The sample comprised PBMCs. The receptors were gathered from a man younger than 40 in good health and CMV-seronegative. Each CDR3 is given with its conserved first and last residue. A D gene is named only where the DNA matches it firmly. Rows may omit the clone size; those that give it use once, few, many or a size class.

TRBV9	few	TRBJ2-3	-	TGTGCCAGCAGCGTATATGAGAAGACAGATACGCAGTATTTT	CASSVYEKTDTQYF
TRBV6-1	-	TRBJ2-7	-	TGTGCGACGTTGGGGGCCAGAGACGAGCAGTACTTC	CATLGARDEQYF
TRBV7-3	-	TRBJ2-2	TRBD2	TGTGCCAGCAGCTTATCTAGCGGGGGGACGGGGACCGGGGAGCTGTTTTTT	CASSLSSGGTGTGELFF
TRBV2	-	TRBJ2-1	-	TGTGCCCCAAACTACAATGAGCAGTTCTTC	CAPNYNEQFF
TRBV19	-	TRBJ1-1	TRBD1	TGTGCCAGTAGTCCTCACGGGACAGGGCCAATGAACACTGAAGCTTTCTTT	CASSPHGTGPMNTEAFF
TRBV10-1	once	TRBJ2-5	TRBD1	TGCGCCAGCAGTAAGGACAGGGGTCAAGAGACCCAGTACTTC	CASSKDRGQETQYF
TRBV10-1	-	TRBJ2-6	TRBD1	TGCGCCAGCCACCTCGGGACAGGCCCTTTACTCTCTGGGGCCAACGTCCTGACTTTC	CASHLGTGPLLSGANVLTF
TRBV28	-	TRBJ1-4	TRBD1	TGTGCCAGCAGCTACGCAGGGGGCCTGACCGAAAAACTGTTTTTT	CASSYAGGLTEKLFF
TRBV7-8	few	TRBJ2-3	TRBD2	TGTGCCAGCAGCTCCAGGACTAGCAGGTCAGATACGCAGTATTTT	CASSSRTSRSDTQYF
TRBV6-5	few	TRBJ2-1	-	TGTGCCAGCAGTTACTCGGGACGGGGAGGCTACAATGAGCAGTTCTTC	CASSYSGRGGYNEQFF
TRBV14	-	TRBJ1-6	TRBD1	TGTGCCAGCAGCCAAGTCAGGGGGCTGAATTCACCCCTCCACTTT	CASSQVRGLNSPLHF
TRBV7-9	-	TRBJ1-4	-	TGTGCCAGCAGCTTCAGGGGCACTAATGAAAAACTGTTTTTT	CASSFRGTNEKLFF
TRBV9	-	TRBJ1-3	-	TGTGCCAGCAGCCCCGGAGATTTT	CASSPGDF
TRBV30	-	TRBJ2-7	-	TGTGCCTGGAGTGTTCAGGGCCTTGAGCAGTACTTC	CAWSVQGLEQYF
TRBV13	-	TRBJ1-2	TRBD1	TGTGCCAGCAGCTTAGCCGACCGGACAGGGGGCGACCTGGATGGCTACACCTTC	CASSLADRTGGDLDGYTF
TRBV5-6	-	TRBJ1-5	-	TGTGCCAGCAGCTTGTGGAGTACTGGGCAGCCCCAGCATTTT	CASSLWSTGQPQHF
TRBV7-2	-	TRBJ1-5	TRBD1	TGTGCCAGCAGCTTATCACAGGGGAACAATCAGCCCCAGCATTTT	CASSLSQGNNQPQHF
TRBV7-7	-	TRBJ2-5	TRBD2	TGTGCTAGCAGCTTGATGAGCGGGGGCCTTCAAGAGACCCAGTACTTC	CASSLMSGGLQETQYF
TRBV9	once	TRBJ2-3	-	TGTGCCAGCAGCGTAGCCGGGAGCACAGATACGCAGTATTTT	CASSVAGSTDTQYF
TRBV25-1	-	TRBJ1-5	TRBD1	TGTGCCAGCAGTGAAAGGGGGCGCAGGCAGCCCCAGCATTTT	CASSERGRRQPQHF
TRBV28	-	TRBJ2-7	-	TGTGCCAGCAGTTTACCGACAAGGCCCTCCTCCTACGAGCAGTACTTC	CASSLPTRPSSYEQYF
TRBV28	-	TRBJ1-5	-	TGTGCCAGCAACACAATCGGGGGAGCCGGTCAGCCCCAGCATTTT	CASNTIGGAGQPQHF
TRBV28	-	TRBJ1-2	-	TGTGCCAGCAGTTTGCCCACCGGGGGGGGCGTGGAGGGCTATGGCTACACCTTC	CASSLPTGGGVEGYGYTF
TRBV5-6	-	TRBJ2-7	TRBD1	TGTGCCAGCAGCCTGGGACAGGTCGCCCACGAGCAGTACTTC	CASSLGQVAHEQYF
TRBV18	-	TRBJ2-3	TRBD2	TGTGCCAGCTCACCACCAAAACTAGCGATTACAGATACGCAGTATTTT	CASSPPKLAITDTQYF
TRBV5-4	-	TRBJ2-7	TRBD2	TGTGCCAGCAGCTTAGCCGGGACTAGCGGCTACGAGCAGTACTTC	CASSLAGTSGYEQYF
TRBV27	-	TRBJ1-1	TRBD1	TGTGCCAGCAGGGGGAGGGACAGGTCTAACACTGAAGCTTTCTTT	CASRGRDRSNTEAFF
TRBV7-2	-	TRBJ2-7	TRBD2	TGTGCCAGCAGCTTACCGGGGACTAGCGGGGTCGAGCAGTACTTC	CASSLPGTSGVEQYF
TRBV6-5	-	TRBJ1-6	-	TGTGCCAGTCGCCGGGATAAGAATTCACCCCTCCACTTT	CASRRDKNSPLHF
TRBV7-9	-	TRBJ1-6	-	TGTGCCAGCAGCTCGGACAGCCTTCACCTCCACTTT	CASSSDSLHLHF
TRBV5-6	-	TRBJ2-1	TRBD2	TGTGCCAGTGAGACCCCTAGCGGGGGGGGTTATGAGCAGTTCTTC	CASETPSGGGYEQFF
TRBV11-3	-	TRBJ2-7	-	TGTGCCAGCAGTAAACAGGGGGGGGACTACGAGCAGTACTTC	CASSKQGGDYEQYF
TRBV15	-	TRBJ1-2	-	TGTGCCACCAGCAGAGATCCGGACAGCTTCTATGGCTACACCTTC	CATSRDPDSFYGYTF
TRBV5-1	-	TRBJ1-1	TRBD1	TGCGCCAGCAGCATAGGGGACAGGGCGAACACTGAAGCTTTCTTT	CASSIGDRANTEAFF
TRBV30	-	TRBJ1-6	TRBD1	TGTGCCTGGTGTCCGGGACAGGCCGTTTCACCCCTCCACTTT	CAWCPGQAVSPLHF
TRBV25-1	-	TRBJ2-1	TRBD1	TGTGCCAGCAGGGGGACAGGGTGGAGTGAGCAGTTCTTC	CASRGTGWSEQFF
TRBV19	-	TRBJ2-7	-	TGTGCCAGTAGTATAACCGGGACCGGAGGGGAGCAGTACTTC	CASSITGTGGEQYF
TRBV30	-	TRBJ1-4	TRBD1	TGTGCCTGGAGTTCCCCGACAGGGTCAGATCAAAAACTGTTTTTT	CAWSSPTGSDQKLFF
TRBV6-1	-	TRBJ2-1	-	TGTGCCAGCAGCGGCTATACAGGGCGCGATGAGCAGTTCTTC	CASSGYTGRDEQFF
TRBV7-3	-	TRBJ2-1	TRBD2	TGTGCCAGCAGCCCACCTAGCGGGAGGAACAGCTACAATGAGCAGTTCTTC	CASSPPSGRNSYNEQFF
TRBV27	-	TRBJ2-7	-	TGTGCCAGCGCCCCATATCCAGAGAGGGTGGACGAGCAGTACTTC	CASAPYPERVDEQYF
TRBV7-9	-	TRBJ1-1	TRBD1	TGTGCCAGCAGCACCCGACAGGGTCGCACTGAAGCTTTCTTT	CASSTRQGRTEAFF
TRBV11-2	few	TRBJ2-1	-	TGTGCCAGCAGCCCCGGGATGGGCTCCTACAATGAGCAGTTCTTC	CASSPGMGSYNEQFF
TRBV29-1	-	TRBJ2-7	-	TGCAGCGTTGAAGACGTAGGAGCGGAATTCTACGAGCAGTACTTC	CSVEDVGAEFYEQYF
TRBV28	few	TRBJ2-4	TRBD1	TGTGCCAGCAGTCCATGGACAGGGTCTCTAAACATTCAGTACTTC	CASSPWTGSLNIQYF
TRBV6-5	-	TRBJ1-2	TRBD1	TGTGCCAGCAGCCGTGGCTTACAGGGGTATGGCTACACCTTC	CASSRGLQGYGYTF
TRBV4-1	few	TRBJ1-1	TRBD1	TGCGCCAGCACCGACAGGGGCGGCACTGAAGCTTTCTTT	CASTDRGGTEAFF
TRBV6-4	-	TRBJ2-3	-	TGTGCCAGCAGCCCCTCTCGTGGGGGGGCCACAGATACGCAGTATTTT	CASSPSRGGATDTQYF
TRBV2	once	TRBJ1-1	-	TGTGCCAGCAGTGAACAGGGTAATATGAACACTGAAGCTTTCTTT	CASSEQGNMNTEAFF
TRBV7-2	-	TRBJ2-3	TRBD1	TGTGCCAGCAGCTTAGCGACAGGGTTAGTCCACGCAGATACGCAGTATTTT	CASSLATGLVHADTQYF
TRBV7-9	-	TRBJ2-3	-	TGTGCCAGCAGCCTCAGTGGAGGGGGCGTATCTAGCAGGACAGATACGCAGTATTTT	CASSLSGGGVSSRTDTQYF
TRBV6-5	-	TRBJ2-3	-	TGTGCCAGCAGTTACTCGTTTGGCGGAAGCACAGATACGCAGTATTTT	CASSYSFGGSTDTQYF
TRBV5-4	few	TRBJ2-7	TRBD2	TGTGCCAGCAGCTTGGAGGGACCGACTAGCGCCTTTATTGCCTACGAGCAGTACTTC	CASSLEGPTSAFIAYEQYF
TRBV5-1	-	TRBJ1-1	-	TGCGCCAGCAGCTTGGCCAGGACAGATTTCACTGAAGCTTTCTTT	CASSLARTDFTEAFF
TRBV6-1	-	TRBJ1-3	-	TGTGCCAGCAGTGTCGGGTCCTCTGGAAACACCATATATTTT	CASSVGSSGNTIYF
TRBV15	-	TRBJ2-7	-	TGTGCCACCAGCAGAGGGCAATACTCCTACGAGCAGTACTTC	CATSRGQYSYEQYF
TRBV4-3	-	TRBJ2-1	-	TGCGCCAGCAGCCAAGATCTCCTCGACAATGAGCAGTTCTTC	CASSQDLLDNEQFF